This is a list of T cell receptor beta chains from one sample in a study of blood T cells in healthy people across ages. TCRdb itself ran the 5' RACE reads through MiXCR, one entry per CDR3 protein. The sample yields over 500,000 distinct CDR3 sequences, over 25% seen once. The data were also submitted as part of a second study, on T cells of mothers and their children.

Sequenced input: blood. These receptors all come from a boy aged 2 to 10 in good health. Both conserved end residues are part of each CDR3. A D gene is named only where the DNA matches it firmly. Expanded clones get a size class; other rows say once, few or many, or leave the size out.

D,V,size,J,DNA,CDR3
TRBD1,TRBV11-2,NA,TRBJ1-1,TGTGCCAGCAGCTGGGACAGGCCTGAAGCTTTCTTT,CASSWDRPEAFF
NA,TRBV12-3/TRBV12-4,NA,TRBJ1-1,TGTGCCAGCAGACTCGACAGCCCTGAAGCTTTCTTT,CASRLDSPEAFF
NA,TRBV20-1,NA,TRBJ2-5,TGCAGTGCTAGAGGGGGGGTGCAAGAGACCCAGTACTTC,CSARGGVQETQYF
NA,TRBV4-1,few,TRBJ2-3,TGCGCCAGCAGTCAAGATCTTCGGGGGTGGACGCAGTATTTT,CASSQDLRGWTQYF
TRBD2,TRBV30,NA,TRBJ2-7,TGTGCCTGGGCTACTAGCGGGAGGGCCTACGAGCAGTACTTC,CAWATSGRAYEQYF
TRBD2,TRBV20-1,NA,TRBJ2-3,TGCAGTGCCGCGGGGGGGCCCGCACGAGACACGCAGTATTTT,CSAAGGPARDTQYF
NA,TRBV12-3/TRBV12-4,NA,TRBJ2-2,TGTGCCAGCAGTAGAGGACTTCGCACCGGGGAGCTGTTTTTT,CASSRGLRTGELFF
NA,TRBV25-1,NA,TRBJ1-4,TGTGCCAGCAGTGCAGGAGGGTCGAGTGAAAAACTGTTTTTT,CASSAGGSSEKLFF
TRBD1,TRBV27,few,TRBJ2-1,TGTGCCAGCAGTATTAACAGGGGTGGGTACAATGAGCAGTTCTTC,CASSINRGGYNEQFF
NA,TRBV7-9,NA,TRBJ2-5,TGTGCCAGCAGCGAGGGGGGGACACGAGCTCAAGAGACCCAGTACTTC,CASSEGGTRAQETQYF
TRBD1,TRBV9,NA,TRBJ1-2,TGTGCCAGCAGCACCCGGGACAGGGTCCCCACCTTC,CASSTRDRVPTF
TRBD1,TRBV24-1,NA,TRBJ1-1,TGTGCCACCAGTGATCCGGGGACAGGCGAAGCTTTCTTT,CATSDPGTGEAFF
NA,TRBV12-3/TRBV12-4,few,TRBJ1-1,TGTGCCAGCAGTTTGGGTGAGGGATTGAACACTGAAGCTTTCTTT,CASSLGEGLNTEAFF
NA,TRBV2,NA,TRBJ2-5,TGTGCCAGCAGTGTTCTTCCCCTGGGGACAAACCAAGAGACCCAGTACTTC,CASSVLPLGTNQETQYF
NA,TRBV25-1,NA,TRBJ2-3,TGTGCCAAAGTCGCGGGCACAGATACGCAGTATTTT,CAKVAGTDTQYF
NA,TRBV4-1,NA,TRBJ2-3,TGCGCCAGCAGCCACGGTCCGGCCACAGATATGCAGTATTTT,CASSHGPATDMQYF
TRBD1,TRBV7-9,NA,TRBJ2-1,TGTGCCAGCAGCCCGACGGACAGGGGGCAGGAGGAGCAGTTCTTC,CASSPTDRGQEEQFF
NA,TRBV29-1,NA,TRBJ2-5,TGCAGCGTTGAGGGGAACATACAAGAGACCCAGTACTTC,CSVEGNIQETQYF
NA,TRBV7-9,few,TRBJ2-2,TGTGCCAGCGGTTTGAAGGTGACGGGGACCGGGGAGCTGTTTTTT,CASGLKVTGTGELFF
TRBD2,TRBV4-3,few,TRBJ2-3,TGCGCCAGCAGCCAAGATCGCGGGACTAGCGGCCTCCCGCAGTATTTT,CASSQDRGTSGLPQYF
TRBD2,TRBV11-2,NA,TRBJ2-5,TGTGCCAGCAGTCCCAATAGCGGGGGGAAAGAGACCCAGTACTTC,CASSPNSGGKETQYF
NA,TRBV5-1,NA,TRBJ2-3,TGCGCCAGCAGCTTGGTTGGGTTGGCGCAGTATTTT,CASSLVGLAQYF
NA,TRBV7-9,NA,TRBJ2-2,TGTGCCAGCAGTACCGGAACAGCGAACACCGGGGAGCTGTTTTTT,CASSTGTANTGELFF
TRBD1,TRBV5-1,NA,TRBJ1-4,TGCGCCAGCAGCCAAAACAGGGGGCGAAAGTTGTTTTTT,CASSQNRGRKLFF
NA,TRBV2,once,TRBJ1-2,TGTGCCAGTGCCTTTAAAACACCGAACTATGGCTACACCTTC,CASAFKTPNYGYTF
TRBD1,TRBV20-1,NA,TRBJ1-4,TGCAGTGCTAGATTTTCCAGGGGGTTCAGGAGAAATGAAAAACTGTTTTTT,CSARFSRGFRRNEKLFF
NA,TRBV10-3,few,TRBJ2-3,TGTGCCATCAGTGAAGCAGGACGCACAGATACGCAGTATTTT,CAISEAGRTDTQYF
NA,TRBV29-1,NA,TRBJ2-7,TGCAGCGTTGCAGGGCTCGGGACCTACGAGCAGTACTTC,CSVAGLGTYEQYF
TRBD1,TRBV7-9,NA,TRBJ2-3,TGTGCCAGCAGCCCCGAGTTCAGCCAGGGGGCCGCAGATACGCAGTATTTT,CASSPEFSQGAADTQYF
TRBD1,TRBV12-3/TRBV12-4,NA,TRBJ1-1,TGTGCCAGCAGTCCCACGACAGGGTCGAACACTGAAGCTTTCTTT,CASSPTTGSNTEAFF
NA,TRBV18,many,TRBJ2-2,TGTGCCAGCTCACCACAGGGAGCGAACACCGGGGAGCTGTTTTTT,CASSPQGANTGELFF
NA,TRBV5-5,NA,TRBJ2-5,TGTGCCAGCAGCTTGCCGACAGGAACAGGAGAGACCCAGTACTTC,CASSLPTGTGETQYF
NA,TRBV30,NA,TRBJ2-1,TGTGCCTGGATAGGGACTGAGCAGTTCTTC,CAWIGTEQFF
NA,TRBV12-3/TRBV12-4,few,TRBJ2-7,TGTGCCAGCTCCCAGGGGGGAGAACGCGGGCAGTACTTC,CASSQGGERGQYF
NA,TRBV27,NA,TRBJ2-5,TGTGCCAGCAGTTTGGGTCTGGGGGGGCCCCAGTACTTC,CASSLGLGGPQYF
NA,TRBV29-1,NA,TRBJ2-1,TGCAGCGTTATAAGCGGACGGACCTACAATGAGCAGTTCTTC,CSVISGRTYNEQFF
NA,TRBV20-1,NA,TRBJ2-3,TGCAGTGCTAGACCCTTCTTCGGGAGCACAGATACGCAGTATTTT,CSARPFFGSTDTQYF
TRBD1,TRBV5-5,NA,TRBJ1-3,TGTGCCAGCAGCCCGGACAGGGGGCTGGCGGGAAACACCATATATTTT,CASSPDRGLAGNTIYF
TRBD2,TRBV28,NA,TRBJ2-5,TGTGCCAGCAGGACGATTATGGGGGGGCAAGAGACCCAGTACTTC,CASRTIMGGQETQYF